The rows below give T cell receptor beta chains drawn from one sample of a study of regulatory T cells in long-lasting Graves disease. TCRdb called the multiplex PCR reads again in MiXCR, with one record for every CDR3 protein. The sample records roughly 380,000 distinct CDR3 sequences, about 16% being singletons. The sequencing here drew on peripheral blood mononuclear cells (PBMCs), taken at new diagnosis, from a patient treated with antithyroid drugs. The receptors here all came from a female donor with Graves disease. Both conserved end residues are part of each CDR3. The D gene is left open where the match is weak. Only part of the rows carry a size: once, few, many, or a class if the clone is expanded.

clone_size,d_call,j_call,v_call,cdr3_aa,cdr3_nt
NA,NA,TRBJ2-3,TRBV12-3/TRBV12-4,CASSFWGLADTQYF,TGTGCCAGCAGTTTCTGGGGGCTGGCAGATACGCAGTATTTT
NA,TRBD2,TRBJ2-7,TRBV7-9,CASSSWTSGSHEQYF,TGTGCCAGCAGCTCGTGGACTAGCGGGAGCCACGAGCAGTACTTC
many,NA,TRBJ2-7,TRBV7-9,CASSLATSVEQYF,TGTGCCAGCAGCTTAGCGACAAGCGTCGAGCAGTACTTC
many,NA,TRBJ2-2,TRBV7-3,CASSLKVANTGELFF,TGTGCCAGCAGCTTAAAAGTAGCGAACACCGGGGAGCTGTTTTTT
few,NA,TRBJ2-1,TRBV12-3/TRBV12-4,CASGISPHEQFF,TGTGCCAGCGGGATTAGCCCCCATGAGCAGTTCTTC
many,NA,TRBJ2-5,TRBV13,CASSLRQETQYF,TGTGCCAGCAGCTTGCGCCAAGAGACCCAGTACTTC
NA,TRBD1,TRBJ2-7,TRBV5-4,CASSLAGQGMDEQYF,TGTGCCAGCAGCTTGGCTGGACAGGGGATGGACGAGCAGTACTTC
NA,NA,TRBJ2-5,TRBV5-1,CASSLVGTRRDYLQETQYF,TGCGCCAGCAGCTTGGTCGGGACACGGAGGGACTACCTCCAAGAGACCCAGTACTTC
many,NA,TRBJ1-1,TRBV25-1,CASSVTGTGFQAFF,TGTGCCAGCAGTGTAACAGGGACGGGGTTTCAAGCTTTCTTT
few,NA,TRBJ2-2,TRBV19,CASSSRDTNTRELFF,TGTGCCAGTAGTTCCAGGGACACGAACACCAGGGAGCTGTTTTTT
NA,NA,TRBJ2-7,TRBV5-6,CASRKDGSLFYEQYF,TGTGCCAGCAGAAAGGACGGAAGCTTATTCTACGAGCAGTACTTC
many,NA,TRBJ2-7,TRBV7-3,CASSPLGGSGYEQYF,TGTGCCAGCAGCCCTCTAGGTGGTAGCGGCTACGAGCAGTACTTC
few,NA,TRBJ2-5,TRBV6-1,CASSDGVRETQYF,TGTGCCAGCAGTGACGGGGTTAGGGAGACCCAGTACTTC
many,TRBD2,TRBJ2-2,TRBV4-3,CASSPAAGEGTGELFF,TGCGCCAGCAGCCCGGCGGCGGGAGAGGGAACCGGGGAGCTGTTTTTT
NA,NA,TRBJ1-1,TRBV6-2/TRBV6-3,CASSYSAREAFF,TGTGCCAGCAGTTACTCGGCGAGAGAAGCTTTCTTT
NA,NA,TRBJ1-2,TRBV29-1,CSVRTGTLTDYGYTF,TGCAGCGTTCGAACCGGGACCCTTACAGACTATGGCTACACCTTC
few,TRBD1,TRBJ2-7,TRBV6-5,CASSYSFDRAYEQYF,TGTGCCAGCAGTTACTCCTTCGACAGGGCCTACGAGCAGTACTTC